These T cell receptor beta chains were read from a single sample in a study of blood T cell repertoires in COVID-19. Produced via immunoSEQ multiplex PCR; TCRdb's table is partial and in-frame only. The data hold a few hundred thousand clones, with about 81% observed a single time. Sequenced: PBMCs or T cells enriched from blood (not recorded which). The receptors originated from a man aged 25-45 years with acute COVID-19. Each CDR3 is given with its conserved first and last residue. The D gene is left open where the match is weak. Size is stated for part of the rows, as once, few or many counts, or as a class when the clone is expanded.

J gene	D gene	clone size	V gene	CDR3 protein	CDR3 DNA
TRBJ2-2	TRBD1	.	TRBV7-7	CASSPQGALGELFF	TGTGCCAGCAGCCCCCAGGGGGCTCTCGGGGAGCTGTTTTTT
TRBJ1-2	TRBD1	.	TRBV19	CASSAQTGDRRGYTF	TGTGCCAGTAGTGCCCAGACAGGGGACCGACGTGGCTACACCTTC
TRBJ1-4	TRBD1	.	TRBV6-2/TRBV6-3	CASSYPWTGAANEKLFF	TGTGCCAGCAGTTACCCTTGGACAGGGGCCGCTAATGAAAAACTGTTTTTT
TRBJ1-2	.	once	TRBV21-1	CASSKVKGAEDGRYGYTF	TGTGCCAGCAGCAAAGTAAAGGGGGCAGAGGATGGCAGATATGGCTACACCTTC
TRBJ1-4	.	.	TRBV3-1/TRBV3-2	CASSQVGQGGVTNEKLFF	TGTGCCAGCAGCCAAGTCGGTCAGGGAGGGGTCACTAATGAAAAACTGTTTTTT
TRBJ2-3	TRBD2	.	TRBV27	CASSMTAGRRDTQYF	TGTGCCAGCAGTATGACAGCGGGGAGAAGAGATACGCAGTATTTT
TRBJ2-1	TRBD1	.	TRBV11-3	CASRIGQGVNEQFF	TGTGCCAGCAGGATCGGACAGGGGGTCAATGAGCAGTTCTTC
TRBJ1-2	.	once	TRBV15	CATSRETGYLTENYGYTF	TGTGCCACCAGCAGAGAGACCGGCTACTTGACAGAGAACTATGGCTACACCTTC
TRBJ1-5	TRBD1	once	TRBV6-1	CASSEQGGRNQPQHF	TGTGCCAGCAGTGAACAGGGGGGTAGGAATCAGCCCCAGCATTTT
TRBJ1-2	.	many	TRBV28	CASTESGNYGYTF	TGTGCCAGCACAGAATCAGGAAACTATGGCTACACCTTC
TRBJ1-1	.	few	TRBV20-1	CSASHRGGRAFF	TGCAGTGCTAGTCATAGGGGGGGTCGGGCTTTCTTT
TRBJ1-2	.	.	TRBV13	CASRPPSTREGYTF	TGTGCCAGCAGACCCCCGTCCACCCGCGAAGGCTACACCTTC
TRBJ2-6	.	.	TRBV11-3	CASSSRVGANVLTF	TGTGCCAGCAGCTCCCGGGTGGGGGCCAACGTCCTGACTTTC
TRBJ1-1	.	.	TRBV5-4	CASSVETVNTEAFF	TGTGCCAGCAGCGTTGAGACAGTGAACACTGAAGCTTTCTTT
TRBJ2-3	.	.	TRBV9	CASSARTPTDTQYF	TGTGCCAGCAGCGCCCGGACACCCACAGATACGCAGTATTTT
TRBJ2-3	.	.	TRBV2	CASSEALGGRGKYF	TGTGCCAGCAGTGAAGCGCTGGGGGGGAGGGGGAAGTATTTT
TRBJ2-5	.	.	TRBV24-1	CATSDGSRVIQETQYF	TGTGCCACCAGTGATGGTTCCAGGGTTATACAAGAGACCCAGTACTTC
TRBJ2-2	.	.	TRBV11-3	CASSLEVGPSTGELFF	TGTGCCAGCAGCTTAGAGGTCGGCCCTAGCACCGGGGAGCTGTTTTTT
TRBJ1-1	.	.	TRBV28	CASILRGGGNTEAFF	TGTGCCAGCATCCTAAGGGGGGGCGGAAACACTGAAGCTTTCTTT
TRBJ1-1	TRBD1	.	TRBV5-1	CASSPGDRVNTEAFF	TGCGCCAGCAGCCCGGGGGACAGGGTGAACACTGAAGCTTTCTTT
TRBJ1-2	.	.	TRBV4-1	CASSHRPDSYGYTF	TGCGCCAGCAGCCACCGACCGGACAGCTATGGCTACACCTTC
TRBJ2-3	TRBD2	.	TRBV4-3	CASSQGIAGSTDTQYF	TGCGCCAGCAGCCAAGGGATAGCGGGAAGCACAGATACGCAGTATTTT
TRBJ1-4	.	.	TRBV7-2	CASSLVAAGANEKLFF	TGTGCCAGCAGCTTAGTGGCTGCAGGGGCGAATGAAAAACTGTTTTTT
TRBJ1-6	.	.	TRBV5-8	CASSSRGTPNSPLHF	TGTGCCAGCAGCTCGAGAGGGACACCTAATTCACCCCTCCACTTT
TRBJ2-5	TRBD1	.	TRBV15	CATSSLTRGTEKETQYF	TGTGCCACCAGCAGTCTTACGAGAGGGACAGAAAAAGAGACCCAGTACTTC
TRBJ1-4	.	.	TRBV18	CASSPPNSPANEKLFF	TGTGCCAGCTCACCACCCAACAGTCCGGCTAATGAAAAACTGTTTTTT
TRBJ1-6	.	.	TRBV27	CASSLGGARGSYNSPLHF	TGTGCCAGCAGTTTGGGCGGAGCTCGGGGCTCCTATAATTCACCCCTCCACTTT
TRBJ2-5	.	.	TRBV6-5	CASTSQRVGQETQYF	TGTGCCAGCACTAGTCAGCGGGTAGGACAAGAGACCCAGTACTTC
TRBJ1-1	TRBD1	.	TRBV5-1	CASSPQGVTTEAFF	TGTGCCAGCAGTCCCCAGGGGGTTACCACTGAAGCTTTCTTT
TRBJ1-4	TRBD1	.	TRBV19	CASGDSNEKLFF	TGTGCCAGTGGGGACAGTAATGAAAAACTGTTTTTT
TRBJ1-1	TRBD1	.	TRBV6-5	CASTRPGGNGEAFF	TGTGCCAGCACTCGGCCAGGGGGAAATGGTGAAGCTTTCTTT
TRBJ2-1	TRBD2	.	TRBV6-5	CASSSLAGGIREQFF	TGTGCCAGCAGTTCTCTAGCGGGGGGTATTCGGGAGCAGTTCTTC
TRBJ1-1	.	.	TRBV14	CASSQVRGSTEAFF	TGTGCCAGCAGCCAAGTAAGGGGGTCGACTGAAGCTTTCTTT
TRBJ1-5	.	.	TRBV6-5	CASSQTSGQPQHF	TGTGCCAGCAGCCAGACCTCCGGGCAGCCCCAGCATTTT
TRBJ2-2	.	.	TRBV29-1	CSVGPDLNTGELFF	TGCAGCGTTGGGCCGGACTTGAACACCGGGGAGCTGTTTTTT
TRBJ2-3	.	.	TRBV19	CASSMLDTSTDTQYF	TGTGCCAGTAGTATGTTGGACACCTCCACAGATACGCAGTATTTT
TRBJ1-1	TRBD1	.	TRBV5-5	CASSLTTGGDGAFF	TGTGCCAGCAGCCTCACGACAGGGGGCGATGGCGCTTTCTTT
TRBJ2-3	.	few	TRBV6-4	CASSAGGTDTQYF	TGTGCCAGCAGTGCGGGAGGCACAGATACGCAGTATTTT
TRBJ1-1	TRBD1	.	TRBV3-1/TRBV3-2	CASSQGYGQGGTEAFF	TGTGCCAGCAGCCAAGGGTACGGGCAGGGGGGCACTGAAGCTTTCTTT
TRBJ2-3	TRBD2	.	TRBV24-1	CATSDFGLWEGSADTQYF	TGTGCCACCAGTGATTTTGGATTGTGGGAGGGCTCGGCAGATACGCAGTATTTT
TRBJ2-3	TRBD2	.	TRBV19	CASKGTRNTDTQYF	TGTGCCAGTAAAGGGACTAGGAACACAGATACGCAGTATTTT
TRBJ1-3	.	.	TRBV5-4	CASSLGGGGISGNTIYF	TGTGCCAGCAGCTTGGGAGGTGGAGGTATTTCTGGAAACACCATATATTTT
TRBJ1-4	.	.	TRBV5-4	CASSPRGGGGTEKLFF	TGTGCCAGCAGCCCCCGAGGGGGGGGAGGTACTGAAAAACTGTTTTTT
TRBJ2-2	TRBD2	.	TRBV5-1	CASSLDSGGRGELFF	TGCGCCAGCAGCTTGGACTCGGGGGGGCGTGGGGAGCTGTTTTTT
TRBJ2-1	.	.	TRBV18	CASSPGAGADNEQFF	TGTGCCAGCTCTCCAGGTGCTGGGGCCGACAATGAGCAGTTCTTC
TRBJ1-3	TRBD1	.	TRBV30	CAWSRDRDWLNWENTIYF	TGTGCCTGGAGTCGAGACAGGGACTGGTTAAATTGGGAAAACACCATATATTTT
TRBJ2-3	.	.	TRBV4-2	CASSPQGSGTSTDTQYF	TGTGCCAGCAGCCCCCAGGGGAGCGGGACTAGCACAGATACGCAGTATTTT
TRBJ1-1	.	.	TRBV29-1	CSVRSLGGNTEAFF	TGCAGCGTTAGATCCTTGGGGGGGAACACTGAAGCTTTCTTT
TRBJ2-3	.	.	TRBV4-1	CASSQSQGTAADPDTQYF	TGCGCCAGCAGCCAATCACAGGGCACAGCAGCAGATCCGGATACGCAGTATTTT
TRBJ2-1	.	.	TRBV7-8	CASSARTGDNEQFF	TGTGCCAGCAGCGCCCGGACTGGAGACAATGAGCAGTTCTTC
TRBJ2-1	.	few	TRBV6-4	CASSDVAGTGNEQFF	TGTGCCAGCAGTGACGTGGCGGGAACTGGGAATGAGCAGTTCTTC
TRBJ2-1	.	few	TRBV7-2	CASSPFRGQQPEQFF	TGTGCCAGCAGCCCCTTCCGAGGCCAACAACCGGAGCAGTTCTTC
TRBJ1-2	.	.	TRBV21-1	CASSRTGGSYGYTF	TGTGCCAGCAGTAGGACAGGGGGAAGCTATGGCTACACCTTC
TRBJ2-3	TRBD1	.	TRBV7-6	CASSRQGQEAGRDTQYF	TGTGCCAGCAGCCGACAGGGGCAGGAAGCTGGGAGAGATACGCAGTATTTT
TRBJ2-1	TRBD2	few	TRBV11-1	CASSASGSYSYNEQFF	TGTGCCAGCAGCGCTAGCGGGTCCTACTCCTACAATGAGCAGTTCTTC
TRBJ2-5	.	.	TRBV5-1	CASRGLSGSETQYF	TGCGCCAGCAGGGGACTTTCCGGGTCGGAGACCCAGTACTTC
TRBJ1-6	TRBD1	.	TRBV5-1	CASSGGQGNSPLHF	TGCGCCAGCAGCGGCGGACAGGGGAATTCACCCCTCCACTTT